Listed here are 15 T cell receptor beta chains from one sample, sequenced in a study of T cell repertoires in cytomegalovirus infection. TCRdb reprocessed the reads with MiXCR, giving one entry per CDR3 protein. The sample has around 430,000 distinct CDR3 sequences; roughly 43% are singletons. No cognate antigen is known for these TCRs. The sample consisted of cultured PBMCs, taken from culture after CMV antigen stimulation. The receptors here all came from a human donor in good health (CMV status not recorded). Some clones in this sample may be carry-over from other donors' samples.

The chain joins TRBV5-1 to TRBJ2-1; 10 bases line up with TRBD1. The CDR3 is 17 amino acids. In germline, CDR1 is SGHRS, CDR2 YFSETQ. J was trimmed by 2 bases and V by 1 base; bases with no gene match: 6. CDR3 amino acids: CASSLTDRGVTYNEQFF. The CDR3 coding sequence is TGCGCCAGCAGCTTGACGGACAGGGGGGTGACCTACAATGAGCAGTTCTTC.

The chain carries TRBV27 and TRBJ2-7, with D possibly being TRBD2 (5 bases). V was shortened by 6 bases and J by 2 bases, with 11 bases between the two germline ends. Germline V gene lookup returns CDR1 MNHEY and CDR2 SMNVEV (reference sequence). The CDR3 covers 13 residues. CDR3 sequence (DNA): TGTGCCAGCAGCCCTCGGAGGCCCTACGAGCAGTACTTC. Protein sequence: CASSPRRPYEQYF.

The chain joins TRBV7-9 to TRBJ2-4, with TRBD1 matching over 12 bases. Trimming cost V 5 bases and J 7 bases; bases outside gene matches: 3. There are 14 residues in the CDR3. Looked up from germline, CDR1 is SEHNR and CDR2 is FQNEAQ (reference sequence). The CDR3 nucleotides read TGTGCCAGCAGCGGGACAGGGGGCTATAACATTCAGTACTTC. Its translation is CASSGTGGYNIQYF.

This clonotype was found a few times. This CDR3 reads CASGLLRALNTEAFF. Written as DNA, the CDR3 is TGTGCCAGCGGCCTTTTGAGGGCGCTGAACACTGAAGCTTTCTTT. The rearrangement links TRBV6-1 to TRBJ1-1; D ambiguous. V lost 8 bases and J 0 bases, leaving 16 bases between the germline ends. The CDR3 contains 15 residues. The V gene's germline CDR1 is MNHNS and CDR2 SASEGT.

This clonotype was counted a few times. The J gene is TRBJ2-7, the V gene TRBV30; tentative D call: TRBD2 (6 bases). The CDR3 length is 14 residues. Germline V gene sequence: CDR1 GTSNPN, CDR2 SVGIG (reference sequence). V was pared by 3 bases and J by 2 bases, with 14 bases between. DNA of the CDR3: TGTGCCTGGAGGGGCTTAGCGGAAACCTACGAGCAGTACTTC. Residues: CAWRGLAETYEQYF.

This clonotype was observed a handful of times. This sequence joins TRBV7-8 and TRBJ2-7, with D unclear. V was cut by 4 bases and J by 0 bases, with 16 bases left in between. The CDR3 has 16 amino acids. Germline V gene lookup returns CDR1 SGHVS and CDR2 FQNEAQ. CDR3 DNA sequence: TGTGCCAGCAGCTCCCTTAAAGGGCCGAGCTCCTACGAGCAGTACTTC. It yields the protein CASSSLKGPSSYEQYF.

This clonotype was counted a few times. CDR3 bases: TGTGCCAGCAGTTCCCTCGGACTAGTGTATGAGCAGTTCTTC. Translating gives CASSSLGLVYEQFF. The V and J genes are TRBV12-3 or TRBV12-4 and TRBJ2-1, with 7 bases fitting TRBD2. This CDR3 has 14 amino acids. Losses at the gene ends were 4 bases for V and 8 bases for J; bases not matched to a gene: 8.

The chain couples TRBV27 to TRBJ2-7, with 8 positions matching TRBD2. V trimming: 3 bases; J trimming: 8 bases; junction bases outside the gene matches: 12. This CDR3 spans 15 amino acids. The germline V gene has CDR1 MNHEY and CDR2 SMNVEV (reference sequence). CDR3 sequence reads: CASSFLAGKPPKQYF. In nucleotides, the CDR3 is TGTGCCAGCAGTTTCCTAGCGGGTAAGCCCCCGAAGCAGTACTTC.

This clonotype was recorded many times. In DNA form, the CDR3 reads TGTGCCAGCAGCTTAGGAGACTATGGCTACACCTTC. Translating it yields CASSLGDYGYTF. The chain recombines TRBV7-9 with TRBJ1-2; D is ambiguous. V was clipped by 1 base and J by 3 bases, with 3 bases between them. This CDR3 spans 12 amino acids. Germline-derived CDR1 and CDR2 are SEHNR and FQNEAQ (reference sequence).

There are a few counts of this clonotype. The J gene is TRBJ2-4, the V gene TRBV15, with 7 nucleotides matching TRBD1. This CDR3 spans 16 amino acids. V lost 0 bases to trimming and J lost 8 bases; unmatched junction nucleotides: 10. Looked up from germline, CDR1 is LNHNV and CDR2 is YYDKDF (reference sequence). The CDR3 DNA reads TGTGCCACCAGCAGAGATTCCGGGACAGCAAAGGACATTCAGTACTTC. Translated, it gives CATSRDSGTAKDIQYF.

The chain is built from TRBV7-9 and TRBJ2-1, with 14 positions matching TRBD2. V trimming: 2 bases; J trimming: 9 bases; junction bases outside the gene matches: 12. The CDR3 consists of 18 residues. Looked up from germline, CDR1 is SEHNR and CDR2 is FQNEAQ (reference sequence). The CDR3 sequence is CASSLPSGTSGSSFEQFF. CDR3 DNA: TGTGCCAGCAGCTTACCCTCAGGGACTAGCGGGAGTTCGTTTGAGCAGTTCTTC.

The chain uses TRBV20-1 and TRBJ1-2, with 7 bases that match TRBD1. V shed 5 bases, J shed 4 bases, and the junction held 7 bases outside the gene matches. Per germline, CDR1 DFQATT and CDR2 SNEGSKA (reference sequence). The CDR3 sequence is 13 residues long. The CDR3 nucleotides read TGCAGTGCTTGGGACAGCGGAAGCTATGGCTACACCTTC. It is translated as CSAWDSGSYGYTF.

The chain employs TRBV7-8 and TRBJ2-7, with D perhaps matching TRBD1 (7 bases). CDR1 SGHVS and CDR2 FQNEAQ come from the germline V gene. V was shortened by 0 bases and J by 7 bases, with 13 bases between the two germline ends. There are 14 residues in the CDR3. The chain's CDR3 is CASSLAGPGGEQYF. The CDR3 nucleotides are TGTGCCAGCAGCTTAGCAGGGCCAGGGGGGGAGCAGTACTTC.

This clonotype was counted once. The genes are TRBV24-1 and TRBJ1-1, with D perhaps matching TRBD1 (6 bases). This CDR3 is built from 15 residues. Germline loops: CDR1 KGHDR, CDR2 SFDVKD. The V and J ends lost 4 bases and 4 bases respectively, with 15 bases between them. The CDR3 spells CATSEGGGTGTEAFF. Written as DNA, the CDR3 is TGTGCCACCAGTGAAGGGGGGGGAACGGGCACTGAAGCTTTCTTT.

Ten or more counts support this clonotype. This sequence joins TRBV7-2 and TRBJ2-1; 8 nucleotides line up with TRBD1. The CDR3 is 16 residues long. Germline trimming cut 0 bases from V and 4 bases from J; bases unmatched to any gene: 5. Germline V gives CDR1 SGHTA, CDR2 FQGNSA. The CDR3 nucleotides read TGTGCCAGCAGCTTAGCGCACACAGGGGGATACAATGAGCAGTTCTTC. Translated: CASSLAHTGGYNEQFF.